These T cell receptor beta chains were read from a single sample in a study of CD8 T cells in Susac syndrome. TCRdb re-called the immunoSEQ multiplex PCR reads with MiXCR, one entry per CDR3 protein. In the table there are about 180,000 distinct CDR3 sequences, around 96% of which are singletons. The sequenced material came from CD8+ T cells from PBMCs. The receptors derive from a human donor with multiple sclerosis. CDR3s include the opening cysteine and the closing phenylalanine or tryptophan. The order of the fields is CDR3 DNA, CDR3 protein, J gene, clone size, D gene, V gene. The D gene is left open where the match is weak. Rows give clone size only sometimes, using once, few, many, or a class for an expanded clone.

DNA: TGTGCCAGCAGTTTGAGGACAGGCGGGATCTACGAGCAGTACTTC; CDR3: CASSLRTGGIYEQYF; J: TRBJ2-7; size: .; D: .; V: TRBV27
DNA: TGTGCCACCAGCAGAGATGCTGGGGTTGACAATGAGCAGTTCTTC; CDR3: CATSRDAGVDNEQFF; J: TRBJ2-1; size: .; D: .; V: TRBV15
DNA: TGTGCCAGCAGTTGGGGGACTAGCGGCTACAATGAGCAGTTCTTC; CDR3: CASSWGTSGYNEQFF; J: TRBJ2-1; size: .; D: TRBD2; V: TRBV28
DNA: TGTGCCTGGAGCTCAGGGTTGGGAATGAACACTGAAGCTTTCTTT; CDR3: CAWSSGLGMNTEAFF; J: TRBJ1-1; size: once; D: .; V: TRBV30
DNA: TGCAGCGTTGAGTGGTGGTTCTCCTCCTACAATGAGCAGTTCTTC; CDR3: CSVEWWFSSYNEQFF; J: TRBJ2-1; size: few; D: .; V: TRBV29-1
DNA: TGTGCCAGCAGTGAAGCGCTAGGCAGCCTTTCTAGCAATCAGCCCCAGCATTTT; CDR3: CASSEALGSLSSNQPQHF; J: TRBJ1-5; size: .; D: .; V: TRBV2
DNA: TGCGCCAGCAGCCGGACTAGCGGCTACAATGAGCAGTTCTTC; CDR3: CASSRTSGYNEQFF; J: TRBJ2-1; size: once; D: TRBD2; V: TRBV4-1
DNA: TGTGCCAGTCAGTGGGGGGGATCCTATGGCTACACCTTC; CDR3: CASQWGGSYGYTF; J: TRBJ1-2; size: .; D: .; V: TRBV19
DNA: TGTGCCAGTAGTATGGGCCGACTGTCGCCCCAGCATTTT; CDR3: CASSMGRLSPQHF; J: TRBJ1-5; size: .; D: .; V: TRBV19
DNA: TGTGCCAGCGGGATAGCGGGTATCTACGAGCAGTACTTC; CDR3: CASGIAGIYEQYF; J: TRBJ2-7; size: .; D: TRBD2; V: TRBV27
DNA: TGTGCCAGCAGCGCAGGAAGTTCTGGGGCCAACGTCCTGACTTTC; CDR3: CASSAGSSGANVLTF; J: TRBJ2-6; size: .; D: .; V: TRBV9
DNA: TGTGCCAGCAGCTTAGAACCCCTCCGGGTCGAGCAGTACTTC; CDR3: CASSLEPLRVEQYF; J: TRBJ2-7; size: .; D: .; V: TRBV7-9
DNA: TGTGCCAGCAGTTTACTTTCAGCGGGAGGGCCTAATGAGCAGTTCTTC; CDR3: CASSLLSAGGPNEQFF; J: TRBJ2-1; size: .; D: TRBD2; V: TRBV27
DNA: TGTGCCAGCACCCAGGGGGCTAAGAACACTGAAGCTTTCTTT; CDR3: CASTQGAKNTEAFF; J: TRBJ1-1; size: once; D: TRBD1; V: TRBV13
DNA: TGTGCCACCAGCAGTGGGGGGACCCGCGGGTACTATGGCTACACCTTC; CDR3: CATSSGGTRGYYGYTF; J: TRBJ1-2; size: .; D: .; V: TRBV15
DNA: TGTGCCAGCAGTTTATCTCCGGGGAGTCAGCCCCAGCATTTT; CDR3: CASSLSPGSQPQHF; J: TRBJ1-5; size: .; D: .; V: TRBV12-3/TRBV12-4
DNA: TGTGCCAGCAGCTTAGCGGTTTCGTTCAGGGCGACGGAGACCCAGTACTTC; CDR3: CASSLAVSFRATETQYF; J: TRBJ2-5; size: .; D: .; V: TRBV7-9
DNA: TGTGCCAGCAGCCAAGGGGGCGAGAACACTGAAGCTTTCTTT; CDR3: CASSQGGENTEAFF; J: TRBJ1-1; size: .; D: .; V: TRBV4-2
DNA: TGTGCCAGCAGCTTAGACGGGACAGATACGCAGTATTTT; CDR3: CASSLDGTDTQYF; J: TRBJ2-3; size: .; D: .; V: TRBV7-9
DNA: TGTGCCAGCAGCCAAGGGTTAGCGGGACGTGAGCAGTACTTC; CDR3: CASSQGLAGREQYF; J: TRBJ2-7; size: .; D: TRBD2; V: TRBV4-2
DNA: TGTGCCAGCACCCTCGGGGTCGAAGCTTTCTTT; CDR3: CASTLGVEAFF; J: TRBJ1-1; size: .; D: .; V: TRBV12-3/TRBV12-4
DNA: TGCAGTGCTAGGGACAGGGACTACGGGAATGAGCAGTTCTTC; CDR3: CSARDRDYGNEQFF; J: TRBJ2-1; size: .; D: .; V: TRBV20-1
DNA: TGCGCCAGCAGCCCAGAGACCGTCGAGGGAAACATTCAGTACTTC; CDR3: CASSPETVEGNIQYF; J: TRBJ2-4; size: .; D: .; V: TRBV4-1
DNA: TGTGCCAGCAGTATAACAGGGGCCAACTATGGCTACACCTTC; CDR3: CASSITGANYGYTF; J: TRBJ1-2; size: .; D: TRBD1; V: TRBV27
DNA: TGTGCCAGCAGTTTAGACCCAGGGGGGGACGAGCAGTACTTC; CDR3: CASSLDPGGDEQYF; J: TRBJ2-7; size: .; D: .; V: TRBV12-3/TRBV12-4
DNA: TGTGCCAGCAGTGTCCTAGCGGCACAAGAGACCCAGTACTTC; CDR3: CASSVLAAQETQYF; J: TRBJ2-5; size: .; D: TRBD2; V: TRBV2
DNA: TGTGCCAGCAGCTGCTGGACAGGGGATGGAGAGACCCAGTACTTC; CDR3: CASSCWTGDGETQYF; J: TRBJ2-5; size: .; D: TRBD1; V: TRBV7-6
DNA: TGTGCCAGCAGCCGTCGGGTCAGGGGTGATGGCTACACCTTC; CDR3: CASSRRVRGDGYTF; J: TRBJ1-2; size: .; D: .; V: TRBV7-8
DNA: TGCGCCAGCAGCCAAGAAGGGACGCACTATGGCTACACCTTC; CDR3: CASSQEGTHYGYTF; J: TRBJ1-2; size: once; D: .; V: TRBV4-1
DNA: TGTGCCAGCAGCCAAGGGAGCAGGTTGAACACTGAAGCTTTCTTT; CDR3: CASSQGSRLNTEAFF; J: TRBJ1-1; size: .; D: .; V: TRBV3-1
DNA: TGTGCCAGCAGCGCGGGGACCGCCTCGGGGGAGACCCAGTACTTC; CDR3: CASSAGTASGETQYF; J: TRBJ2-5; size: .; D: .; V: TRBV9
DNA: TGTGCCATCAGTGAGTCGACTTGGGATGAGCAGTTCTTC; CDR3: CAISESTWDEQFF; J: TRBJ2-1; size: .; D: .; V: TRBV10-3
DNA: TGTGCCAGCAGTGATCACGTTAGCTCCTACGAGCAGTACTTC; CDR3: CASSDHVSSYEQYF; J: TRBJ2-7; size: .; D: .; V: TRBV2
DNA: TGTGCCAGCAGCTTAACACCGGGACAGGGCTTAGCCTATGGCTACACCTTC; CDR3: CASSLTPGQGLAYGYTF; J: TRBJ1-2; size: .; D: TRBD1; V: TRBV7-2
DNA: TGTGCCAGCAGCCCAACTCAAACGAGACAGGGGAGCTATGGCTACACCTTC; CDR3: CASSPTQTRQGSYGYTF; J: TRBJ1-2; size: .; D: TRBD1; V: TRBV5-6
DNA: TGCAGCGTTGAACGGGGAACGGCTGAAGCTTTCTTT; CDR3: CSVERGTAEAFF; J: TRBJ1-1; size: once; D: .; V: TRBV29-1
DNA: TGTGCCAGCAGCCAGCGTTGGGACGGGACGGCTAATGAAAAACTGTTTTTT; CDR3: CASSQRWDGTANEKLFF; J: TRBJ1-4; size: .; D: .; V: TRBV3-1
DNA: TGTGCCAGCAGAGACCAGAAGGCAGCCACTGAAGCTTTCTTT; CDR3: CASRDQKAATEAFF; J: TRBJ1-1; size: .; D: .; V: TRBV27
DNA: TGTGCCAGCGGTTCGGTTAGCAATCAGCCCCAGCATTTT; CDR3: CASGSVSNQPQHF; J: TRBJ1-5; size: .; D: .; V: TRBV6-6
DNA: TGTGCCAGCAGCCTAGCGGGACCGGGTGATGAGCAGTTCTTC; CDR3: CASSLAGPGDEQFF; J: TRBJ2-1; size: .; D: TRBD2; V: TRBV7-9
DNA: TGTGCCAGCAGCGTAAGTGGTCGGGGCACAGATACGCAGCATTTT; CDR3: CASSVSGRGTDTQHF; J: TRBJ1-5; size: .; D: .; V: TRBV9
DNA: TGTGCCAGCAGTGAAATCGGCGGTGGCTACACCTTC; CDR3: CASSEIGGGYTF; J: TRBJ1-2; size: .; D: .; V: TRBV2
DNA: TGTGCCAGCAGTTTATTTGGGGGAACAGATGGCTACACCTTC; CDR3: CASSLFGGTDGYTF; J: TRBJ1-2; size: .; D: .; V: TRBV27
DNA: TGTGCCAGCAGCTTTCACAGGGGAGAGACCCAGTACTTC; CDR3: CASSFHRGETQYF; J: TRBJ2-5; size: .; D: TRBD1; V: TRBV7-8
DNA: TGCGCCAGCAGCCAGACCCCTGGCTCATTGTTCTACGAGCAGTACTTC; CDR3: CASSQTPGSLFYEQYF; J: TRBJ2-7; size: .; D: .; V: TRBV4-1